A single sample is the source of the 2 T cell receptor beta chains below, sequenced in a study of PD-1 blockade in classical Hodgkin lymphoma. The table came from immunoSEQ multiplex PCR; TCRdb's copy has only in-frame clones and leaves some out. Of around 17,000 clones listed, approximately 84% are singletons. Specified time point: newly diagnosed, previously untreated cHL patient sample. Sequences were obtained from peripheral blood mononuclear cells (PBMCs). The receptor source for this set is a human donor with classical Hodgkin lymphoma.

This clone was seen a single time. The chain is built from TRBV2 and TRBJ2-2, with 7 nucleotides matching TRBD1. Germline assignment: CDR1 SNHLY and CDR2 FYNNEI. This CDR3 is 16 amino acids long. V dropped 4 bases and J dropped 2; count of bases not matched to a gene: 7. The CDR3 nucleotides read TGTGCCAGCAGTGTGGTCGGGACAGCCAACACCGGGGAGCTGTTTTTT. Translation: CASSVVGTANTGELFF. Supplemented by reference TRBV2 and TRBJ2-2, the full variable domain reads EPEVTQTPSHQVTQMGQEVILRCVPISNHLYFYWYRQILGQKVEFLVSFYNNEISEKSEIFDDQFSVERPDGSNFTLKIRSTKLEDSAMYFCASSVVGTANTGELFFGEGSRLTVL.

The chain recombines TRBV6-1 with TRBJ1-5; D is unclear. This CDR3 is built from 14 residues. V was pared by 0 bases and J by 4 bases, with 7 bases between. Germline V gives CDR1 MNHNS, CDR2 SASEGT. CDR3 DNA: TGTGCCAGCAGTGAAGCCCGAACTAATCAGCCCCAGCATTTT. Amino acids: CASSEARTNQPQHF.